This T cell receptor beta chain was identified during a study of response to subunit inactivated influenza vaccine (dated 2018 in TCRdb). Describing the broader study: The study used deep quantitative T cell receptor repertoire profiling to track responses to a trivalent subunit inactivated influenza vaccine.

The library was generated by RT-PCR. Sequencer: Illumina HiSeq 2500. The public reads were run again by TCRdb, first through fastp at Q25 and then through MiXCR, and only productive beta chains were kept. Identical CDR3 proteins give one entry, which carries the most common genes and DNA. Within this sample are about 500,000 distinct CDR3 sequences, with 16% of them counted one time only. The ten largest clones capture 2.5% to 3.5% of the sample. The study at large found these results: The authors proposed that each seasonal influenza vaccination may bring in only a limited number of new T cells.

Counted from cysteine to phenylalanine, this CDR3 has 18 amino acids. CDR3 DNA only is kept here, 54 bases in frame from base 1. Trimming removed 1 base from V and 3 bases from J; the gene matches leave 10 bases unexplained. CDR1 and CDR2, looked up from the germline V gene, are SGHAT and FQNNGV. This clonotype was seen a handful of times. The clone's antigen remains unknown. One base away there is no much larger clone; base qualities are not given. The sequence came from a man between 50 and 75 years old who received an inactivated influenza vaccine. Donor details come from another sample of the same person, matched by shared clones. The sample consisted of CD4+ T cells sorted from PBMCs, taken 23 to 25 months after vaccination. Here the chain combines TRBV11-2 and TRBJ2-5, with TRBD2 identical over 11 junction bases. The nucleotide sequence is TGTGCCAGCAGCTTAGTTCTGCGCCGACTAGCGGGAAAAGAGACCCAGTACTTC. It is translated as CASSLVLRRLAGKETQYF. Reference TRBV11-2 and TRBJ2-5 proteins supply the regions before and after the CDR3; the full variable domain is: EAGVAQSPRYKIIEKRQSVAFWCNPISGHATLYWYQQILGQGPKLLIQFQNNGVVDDSQLPKDRFSAERLKGVDSTLKIQPAKLEDSAVYLCASSLVLRRLAGKETQYFGPGTRLLVL.